This record looks at one T cell receptor beta chain sequence and its context. Germline V lookup: CDR1 SGHRS, CDR2 YFSETQ. This CDR3 has 13 amino acids. The germline V and J ends were trimmed by 3 bases and 3 bases, with 8 bases remaining between them. This entry comes from a study of shared clonotypes between healthy human individuals. Sorted-subset replicate PCR reactions were performed with about 200 ng DNA, corresponding to roughly 30,000 T cell genomes. TCRdb's copy holds only in-frame clones and misses some; the assay was immunoSEQ multiplex PCR. The table shows roughly 2.2 million clones, with more than 80% occurring only once.

The receptor comes from a man aged 18 to 30 in good health. Some clones in this sample may be carry-over from other donors' samples. What was sequenced was naive CD4+ T cells from PBMCs. The subset denotes: CD45RA+ positively selected. The J gene is TRBJ2-3, the V gene TRBV5-1; D is possibly TRBD1 or TRBD2 (5 bases each). The CDR3 loop reads CASSWGPTDTQYF. The CDR3 bases are TGCGCCAGCAGCTGGGGACCAACAGATACGCAGTATTTT.